This is a list of T cell receptor beta chains from one sample in a study of PD-1 blockade in mismatch repair-deficient tumors. Clones were read by immunoSEQ multiplex PCR, and TCRdb kept only the in-frame ones, dropping some. The sample contains approximately 110,000 clones, around 80% of which appear only once. The sequences come from peripheral blood, collected roughly 60 weeks after starting pembrolizumab. The receptors stem from an adult with mismatch repair-deficient cancer. CDR3s include the opening cysteine and the closing phenylalanine or tryptophan. Each record gives: J gene, D gene, clone size, V gene, CDR3 protein, CDR3 DNA. A D gene is named only where the DNA matches it firmly. Expanded clones are given a class, and other clones once, few, many or no size at all.

>TRBJ2-2|-|few|TRBV10-3
CAISASGELFF
TGTGCCATCAGTGCATCCGGGGAGCTGTTTTTT
>TRBJ2-3|-|-|TRBV7-2
CASSGSTDTQYF
TGTGCCAGCAGCGGGAGCACAGATACGCAGTATTTT
>TRBJ2-1|TRBD1|once|TRBV27
CASSSRTGVSEQFF
TGTGCCAGCAGTTCACGGACAGGGGTGAGTGAGCAGTTCTTC
>TRBJ2-1|TRBD1|-|TRBV5-4
CASSQRTGSYNEQFF
TGTGCCAGCAGTCAAAGGACAGGTTCCTACAATGAGCAGTTCTTC
>TRBJ2-3|-|-|TRBV4-2
CASSQLGTDTQYF
TGTGCCAGCAGCCAACTAGGCACAGATACGCAGTATTTT
>TRBJ2-6|TRBD1|-|TRBV7-6
CASSAGTGGYGANVLTF
TGTGCCAGCAGCGCCGGGACAGGGGGCTATGGGGCCAACGTCCTGACTTTC
>TRBJ1-1|TRBD1|-|TRBV15
CATSRPGQGIAEAFF
TGTGCCACCAGCAGACCTGGACAGGGAATCGCTGAAGCTTTCTTT
>TRBJ1-1|-|-|TRBV6-6
CASSYHAGAAFF
TGTGCCAGCAGTTACCATGCGGGGGCGGCTTTCTTT
>TRBJ2-5|TRBD2|once|TRBV6-5
CASSDVAGGETQYF
TGTGCCAGCAGCGACGTAGCGGGAGGAGAGACCCAGTACTTC
>TRBJ1-3|-|-|TRBV14
CASSQEPWVSGNTIYF
TGTGCCAGCAGCCAAGAACCCTGGGTGTCTGGAAACACCATATATTTT
>TRBJ2-7|TRBD1|-|TRBV6-5
CASRPTKGAFHEQYF
TGTGCCAGCAGACCCACCAAGGGGGCGTTCCACGAGCAGTACTTC
>TRBJ2-7|-|few|TRBV30
CAWSGQGGEQYF
TGTGCCTGGAGTGGGCAAGGGGGCGAGCAGTACTTC
>TRBJ2-2|-|-|TRBV15
CATSPRRLTNTGELFF
TGTGCCACCAGCCCCAGGAGGTTGACGAACACCGGGGAGCTGTTTTTT
>TRBJ2-3|TRBD2|few|TRBV27
CASSFFPLAKSTDTQYF
TGTGCCAGCAGTTTCTTCCCACTAGCGAAAAGCACAGATACGCAGTATTTT
>TRBJ2-1|TRBD2|-|TRBV7-3
CASSLTLAGVYNNEQFF
TGTGCCAGCAGCCTCACCTTAGCGGGAGTTTACAACAATGAGCAGTTCTTC
>TRBJ1-1|-|-|TRBV11-3
CASSPGGTEAFF
TGTGCCAGCAGCCCCGGGGGCACTGAAGCTTTCTTT
>TRBJ2-1|-|-|TRBV9
CASSVAPPSSYNEQFF
TGTGCCAGCAGCGTAGCCCCCCCCTCCTCCTACAATGAGCAGTTCTTC
>TRBJ2-7|-|few|TRBV7-8
CASSLGYYEQYF
TGTGCCAGCAGCCTCGGATACTACGAGCAGTACTTC
>TRBJ1-5|-|-|TRBV16
CASSQRALNGQPQHF
TGTGCCAGCAGCCAACGGGCCCTAAATGGTCAGCCCCAGCATTTT
>TRBJ2-7|TRBD2|-|TRBV27
CASSSSIGAGGVYEQYF
TGTGCCAGCAGTTCCTCCATAGGCGCGGGAGGTGTGTACGAGCAGTACTTC
>TRBJ2-7|-|-|TRBV19
CASSIYPGVEQYF
TGTGCCAGTAGTATATATCCGGGGGTGGAGCAGTACTTC
>TRBJ1-2|TRBD1|once|TRBV29-1
CSVPGQRNYGYTF
TGCAGCGTACCGGGACAGCGAAACTATGGCTACACCTTC